This entry describes one TCR beta chain. The antigen remains unidentified. V was trimmed by 3 bases and J by 4 bases, leaving 13 bases between them. The CDR3 covers 15 residues. Germline CDR1 reads MDHEN; CDR2 reads SYDVKM. This sample was taken from a study of cytomegalovirus exposure and HLA in healthy donors. Study observations and caveats: The study put 160 or so TCR beta chains on its list as cytomegalovirus-associated. High sensitivity and specificity were reportedly achieved when the classifier diagnosed cytomegalovirus status.

The table came from immunoSEQ multiplex PCR; TCRdb's copy has only in-frame clones and leaves some out. Here the sample spans 100,000 to 120,000 clones, about 85% being singletons. This TCR came from a woman aged 18-30 years in good health and CMV-seronegative. Specimen: PBMCs. V gene TRBV28 combines with J gene TRBJ1-3, with D possibly TRBD1 on 6 matching bases. The CDR3 here is CASSFGGAEGNTIYF. For the CDR3, the DNA is TGTGCCAGCAGTTTCGGGGGGGCTGAAGGAAACACCATATATTTT.